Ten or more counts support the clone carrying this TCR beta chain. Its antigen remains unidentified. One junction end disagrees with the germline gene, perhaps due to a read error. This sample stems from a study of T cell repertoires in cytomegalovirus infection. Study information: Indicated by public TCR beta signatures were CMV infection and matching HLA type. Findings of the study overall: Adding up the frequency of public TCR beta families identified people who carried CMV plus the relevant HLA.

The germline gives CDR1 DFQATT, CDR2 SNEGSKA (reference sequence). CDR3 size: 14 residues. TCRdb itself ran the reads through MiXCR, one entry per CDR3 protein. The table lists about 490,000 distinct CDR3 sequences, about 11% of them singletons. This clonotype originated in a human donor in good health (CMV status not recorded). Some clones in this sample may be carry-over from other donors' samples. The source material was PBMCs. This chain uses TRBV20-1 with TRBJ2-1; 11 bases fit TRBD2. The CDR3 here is CSARDSGGANQQFF. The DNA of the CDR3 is TGCAGTGCTAGAGATAGCGGGGGGGCCAATCAGCAGTTCTTC.